Here is one T cell receptor (beta chain) with its context. Enrollees, about 18 to 95 years old, lived in some 24 US areas. Participants reported their clinical history, and cohort assignment relied on those reports. Symptom resolution, clearance, or two negative PCRs marked the recovered donors of Cohort 3. The germline V gene encodes CDR1 KGHDR and CDR2 SFDVKD. The CDR3 runs 14 residues. V shed 5 bases, J shed 9 bases, and the junction held 8 bases outside the gene matches. The source of the sample is a study of blood T cell repertoires in COVID-19. Method: immunoSEQ multiplex PCR; TCRdb's copy keeps in-frame clones and lacks some. The sample includes fewer than 250,000 clones, approximately 88% seen only once; the top ten take roughly 3.2%.

The chain has TRBV24-1 and TRBJ2-2; TRBD1 agrees at 7 bases. Sequencing used PBMCs or T cells enriched from blood (not recorded which). The TCR originated in a woman in her twenties or thirties who had recovered from COVID-19. The CDR3 loop reads CATSGQGFARELFF. The CDR3 bases are TGTGCCACCAGTGGACAGGGTTTTGCTCGGGAGCTGTTTTTT.